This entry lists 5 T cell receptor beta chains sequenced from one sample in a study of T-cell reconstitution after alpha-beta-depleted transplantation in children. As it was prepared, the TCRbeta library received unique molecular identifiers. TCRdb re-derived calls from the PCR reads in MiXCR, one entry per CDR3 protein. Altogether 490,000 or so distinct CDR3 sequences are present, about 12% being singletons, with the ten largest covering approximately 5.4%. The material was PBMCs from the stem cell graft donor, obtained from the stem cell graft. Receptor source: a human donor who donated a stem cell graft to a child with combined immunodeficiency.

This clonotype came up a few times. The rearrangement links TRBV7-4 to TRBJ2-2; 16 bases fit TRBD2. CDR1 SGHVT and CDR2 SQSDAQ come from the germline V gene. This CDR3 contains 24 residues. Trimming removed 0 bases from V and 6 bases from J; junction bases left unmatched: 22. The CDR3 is CASSLAPSGTSGRAREFFAGELFF. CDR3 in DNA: TGTGCCAGCAGCTTAGCCCCCTCCGGGACTAGCGGGAGGGCCAGGGAGTTTTTCGCCGGGGAGCTGTTTTTT.

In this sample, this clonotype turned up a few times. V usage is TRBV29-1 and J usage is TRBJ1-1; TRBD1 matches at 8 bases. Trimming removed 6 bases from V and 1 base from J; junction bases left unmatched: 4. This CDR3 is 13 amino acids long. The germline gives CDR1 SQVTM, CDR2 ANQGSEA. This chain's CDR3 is CSVDRVRNTEAFF. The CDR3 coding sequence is TGCAGCGTGGACAGGGTGAGGAACACTGAAGCTTTCTTT.

CDR3 nucleotides: TGTGCCACCAGCAGAAGCAGAGGCCATCGAGAGACCCAGTACTTC. Translating gives CATSRSRGHRETQYF. V and J are TRBV15 and TRBJ2-5; D gene ambiguous. This CDR3 has 15 amino acids. Trimming took off 2 bases at V and 4 bases at J, with 14 bases between the two ends. CDR1 is LNHNV, CDR2 YYDKDF, per germline (reference sequence).

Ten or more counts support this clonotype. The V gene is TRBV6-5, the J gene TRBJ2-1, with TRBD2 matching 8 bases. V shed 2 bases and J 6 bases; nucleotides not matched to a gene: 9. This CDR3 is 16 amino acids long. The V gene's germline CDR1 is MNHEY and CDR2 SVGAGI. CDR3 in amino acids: CASSYRRLAGLNEQFF. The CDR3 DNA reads TGTGCCAGCAGTTACCGTCGTTTAGCGGGACTCAATGAGCAGTTCTTC.

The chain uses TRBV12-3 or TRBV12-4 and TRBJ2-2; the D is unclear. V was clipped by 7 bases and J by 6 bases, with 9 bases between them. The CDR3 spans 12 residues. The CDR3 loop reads CASMVLPGELFF. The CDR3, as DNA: TGTGCCAGCATGGTTCTTCCCGGGGAGCTGTTTTTT.